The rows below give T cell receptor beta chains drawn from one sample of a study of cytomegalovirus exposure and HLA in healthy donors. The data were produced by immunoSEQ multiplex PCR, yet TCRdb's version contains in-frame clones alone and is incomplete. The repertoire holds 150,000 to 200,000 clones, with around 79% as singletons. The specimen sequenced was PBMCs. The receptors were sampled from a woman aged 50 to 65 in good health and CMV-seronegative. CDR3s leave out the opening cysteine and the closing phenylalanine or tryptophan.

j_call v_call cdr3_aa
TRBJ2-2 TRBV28 ASSVGTGITGELF
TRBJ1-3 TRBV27 ASSPLRGRGPGNTIY
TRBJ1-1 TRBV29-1 SVATGNTEAF
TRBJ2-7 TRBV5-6 ASSLQGASYEQY
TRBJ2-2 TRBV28 ASSSGLNTGELF
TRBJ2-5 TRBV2 ASSDASGGETQY
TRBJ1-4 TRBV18 ASSPLDRHNEKLF
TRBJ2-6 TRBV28 ASSPNGPSGANVLT
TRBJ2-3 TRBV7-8 ASSPKWGGTDTQY
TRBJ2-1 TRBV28 ASSQGAFLNEQF
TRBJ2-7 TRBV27 ASSLAAGTGVAYEQY
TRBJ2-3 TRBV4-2 ASSQVGGPTDTQY
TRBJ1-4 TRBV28 ASSLQGVKLF
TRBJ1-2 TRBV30 AATGQIYYGYT
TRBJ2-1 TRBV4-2 ASSQETGTSLYNEQF
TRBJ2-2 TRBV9 ASSLGQGDTGELF
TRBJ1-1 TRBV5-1 ASRRDRANTEAF
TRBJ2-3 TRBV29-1 SGRGADTQY
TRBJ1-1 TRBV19 ASSRRLTGFTEAF
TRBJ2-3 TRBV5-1 ASSTGAGYGTDTQY
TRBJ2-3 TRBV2 ASRTGFTRTDTQY
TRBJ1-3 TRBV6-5 ASSYSGQGSGNTIY
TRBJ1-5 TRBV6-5 ASSSPVGDNQPQH
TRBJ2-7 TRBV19 ASSPQVGEYEQY
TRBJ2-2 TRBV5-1 ASSLVSPSSGFTGELF
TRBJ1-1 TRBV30 AWSLQTGGAGNTEAF
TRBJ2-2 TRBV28 ASMGTGNGELF
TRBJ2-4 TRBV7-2 ASSPLAPRGLQY
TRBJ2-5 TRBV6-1 ASHGAGETQY
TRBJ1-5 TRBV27 ASRFTGSNQPQH
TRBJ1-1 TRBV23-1 ASRAQTGRTEAF
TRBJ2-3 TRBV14 ASSPLAGGSTDTQY
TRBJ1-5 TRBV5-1 ASSFEGRFGEPQH
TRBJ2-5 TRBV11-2 ASSLGRGAETQY
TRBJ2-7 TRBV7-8 ASSLAGQSYEQY
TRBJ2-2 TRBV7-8 ASSQGINTGELF
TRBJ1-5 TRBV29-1 SVEAGGNQPQH
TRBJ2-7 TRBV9 ASSASGTDSYEQY
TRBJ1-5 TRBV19 ASRFRDSDQPQH
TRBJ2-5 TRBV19 ASRDLAGGYQETQY
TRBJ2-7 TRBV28 ASMRQDNLEQY
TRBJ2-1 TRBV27 ASRILADSSYNEQF
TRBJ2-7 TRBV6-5 ASSYFSSETEQY